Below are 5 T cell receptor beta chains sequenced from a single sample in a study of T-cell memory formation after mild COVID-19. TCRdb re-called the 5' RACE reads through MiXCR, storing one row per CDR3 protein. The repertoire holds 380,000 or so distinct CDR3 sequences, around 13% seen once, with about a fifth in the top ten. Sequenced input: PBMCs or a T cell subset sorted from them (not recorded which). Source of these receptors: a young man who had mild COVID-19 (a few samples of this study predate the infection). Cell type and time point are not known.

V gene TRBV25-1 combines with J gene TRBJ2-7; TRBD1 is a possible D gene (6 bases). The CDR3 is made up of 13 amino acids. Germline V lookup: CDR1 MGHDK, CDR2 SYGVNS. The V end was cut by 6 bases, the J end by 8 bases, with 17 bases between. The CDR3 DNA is TGTGCCAGCAGACGGGACACCTATTTTCAGCAGTACTTC. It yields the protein CASRRDTYFQQYF.

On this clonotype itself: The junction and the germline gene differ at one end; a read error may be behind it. The CDR3 here is CSAPPVRDLAEAFF. DNA for the CDR3: TGCAGTGCCCCCCCAGTGCGGGACTTAGCTGAGGCTTTCTTT. The chain uses TRBV20-1 and TRBJ1-1; D is possibly TRBD1 (5 bases). This CDR3 is built from 14 residues. The V gene's germline CDR1 is DFQATT and CDR2 SNEGSKA (reference sequence).

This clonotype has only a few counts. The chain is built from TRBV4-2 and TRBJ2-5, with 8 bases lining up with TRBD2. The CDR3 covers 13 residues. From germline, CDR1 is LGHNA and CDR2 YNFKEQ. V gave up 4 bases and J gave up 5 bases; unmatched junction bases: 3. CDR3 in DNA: TGTGCCAGCAGCCGGACTAGCTGGGAGACCCAGTACTTC. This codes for CASSRTSWETQYF.

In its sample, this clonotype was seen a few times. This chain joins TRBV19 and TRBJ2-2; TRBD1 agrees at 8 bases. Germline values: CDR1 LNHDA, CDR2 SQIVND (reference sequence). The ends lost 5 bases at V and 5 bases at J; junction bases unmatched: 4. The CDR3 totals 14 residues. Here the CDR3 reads CASSWTGITGELFF. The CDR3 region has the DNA TGTGCCAGTAGTTGGACAGGGATAACCGGGGAGCTGTTTTTT.

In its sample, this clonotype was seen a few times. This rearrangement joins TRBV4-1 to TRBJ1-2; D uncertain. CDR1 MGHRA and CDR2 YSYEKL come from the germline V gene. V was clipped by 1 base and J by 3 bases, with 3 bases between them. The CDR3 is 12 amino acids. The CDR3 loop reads CASSQGHYGYTF. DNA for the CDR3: TGCGCCAGCAGCCAAGGGCACTATGGCTACACCTTC.